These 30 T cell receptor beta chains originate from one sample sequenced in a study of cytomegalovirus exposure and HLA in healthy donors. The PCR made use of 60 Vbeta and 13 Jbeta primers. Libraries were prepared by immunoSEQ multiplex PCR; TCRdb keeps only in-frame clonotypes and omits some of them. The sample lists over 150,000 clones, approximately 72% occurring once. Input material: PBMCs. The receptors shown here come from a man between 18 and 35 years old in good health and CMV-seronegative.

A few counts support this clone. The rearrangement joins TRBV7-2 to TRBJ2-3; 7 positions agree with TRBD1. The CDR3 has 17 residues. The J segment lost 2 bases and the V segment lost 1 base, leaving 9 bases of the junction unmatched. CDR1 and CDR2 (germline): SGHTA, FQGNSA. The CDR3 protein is CASSLVAGTAFTDTQYF. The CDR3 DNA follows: TGTGCCAGCAGCTTAGTGGCCGGGACAGCATTCACAGATACGCAGTATTTT. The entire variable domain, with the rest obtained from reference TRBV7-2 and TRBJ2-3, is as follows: GAGVSQSPSNKVTEKGKDVELRCDPISGHTALYWYRQSLGQGLEFLIYFQGNSAPDKSGLPSDRFSAERTGGSVSTLTIQRTQQEDSAVYLCASSLVAGTAFTDTQYFGPGTRLTVL.

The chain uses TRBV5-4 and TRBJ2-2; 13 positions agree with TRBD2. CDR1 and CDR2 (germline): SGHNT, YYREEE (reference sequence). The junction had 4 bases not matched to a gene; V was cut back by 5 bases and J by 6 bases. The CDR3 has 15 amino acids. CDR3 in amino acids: CASRRGTSGAGELFF. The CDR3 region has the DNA TGTGCCAGCAGGCGGGGGACTAGCGGGGCCGGGGAGCTGTTTTTT.

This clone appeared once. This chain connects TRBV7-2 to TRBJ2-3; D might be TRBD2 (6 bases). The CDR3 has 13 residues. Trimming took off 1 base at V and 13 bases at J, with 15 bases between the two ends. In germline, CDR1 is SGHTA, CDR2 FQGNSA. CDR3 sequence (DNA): TGTGCCAGCAGCTTAGAGGCGGGATCGTCGGAGTATTTT. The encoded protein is CASSLEAGSSEYF.

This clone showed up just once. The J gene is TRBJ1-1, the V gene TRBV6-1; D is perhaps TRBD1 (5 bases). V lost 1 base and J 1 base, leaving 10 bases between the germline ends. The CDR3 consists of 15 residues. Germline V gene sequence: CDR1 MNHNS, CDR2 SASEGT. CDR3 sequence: CASSEGGQGNTEAFF. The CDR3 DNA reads TGTGCCAGCAGTGAAGGAGGCCAGGGGAACACTGAAGCTTTCTTT.

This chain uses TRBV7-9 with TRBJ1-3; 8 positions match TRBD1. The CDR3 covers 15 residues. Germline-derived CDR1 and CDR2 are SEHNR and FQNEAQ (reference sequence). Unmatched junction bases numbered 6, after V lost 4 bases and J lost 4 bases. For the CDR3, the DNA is TGTGCCAGCAGCTCTCGACAGGGGACGGGAAACACCATATATTTT. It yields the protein CASSSRQGTGNTIYF.

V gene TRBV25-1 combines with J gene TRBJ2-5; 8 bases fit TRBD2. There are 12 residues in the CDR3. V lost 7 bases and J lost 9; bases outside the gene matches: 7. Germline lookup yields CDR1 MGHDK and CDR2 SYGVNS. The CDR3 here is CASKAGRGAQYF. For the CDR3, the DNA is TGTGCCAGCAAGGCGGGGCGGGGGGCCCAGTACTTC.

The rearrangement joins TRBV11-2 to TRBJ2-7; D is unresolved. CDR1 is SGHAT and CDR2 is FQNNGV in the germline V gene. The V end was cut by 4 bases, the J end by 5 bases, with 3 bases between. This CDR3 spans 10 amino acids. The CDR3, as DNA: TGTGCCAGCAGCTCGGACGAGCAGTACTTC. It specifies CASSSDEQYF. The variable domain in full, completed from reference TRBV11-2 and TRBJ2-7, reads EAGVAQSPRYKIIEKRQSVAFWCNPISGHATLYWYQQILGQGPKLLIQFQNNGVVDDSQLPKDRFSAERLKGVDSTLKIQPAKLEDSAVYLCASSSDEQYFGPGTRLTVT.

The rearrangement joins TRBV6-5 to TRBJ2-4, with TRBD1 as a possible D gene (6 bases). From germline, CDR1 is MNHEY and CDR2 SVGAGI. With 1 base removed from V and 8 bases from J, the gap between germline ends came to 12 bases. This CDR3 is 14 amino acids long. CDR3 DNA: TGTGCCAGCAGTTACTTCGGCAGGGGATACATTCAGTACTTC. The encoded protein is CASSYFGRGYIQYF.

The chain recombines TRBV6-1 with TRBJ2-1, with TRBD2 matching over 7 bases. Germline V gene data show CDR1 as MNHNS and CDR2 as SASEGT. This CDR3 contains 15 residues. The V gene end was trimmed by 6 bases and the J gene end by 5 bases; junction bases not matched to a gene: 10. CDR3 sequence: CASRLRDYEDNEQFF. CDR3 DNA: TGTGCCAGCAGGTTACGGGACTACGAGGACAATGAGCAGTTCTTC.

CDR3 protein: CASSVAPIGETQYF. CDR3 DNA: TGTGCCAGCAGCGTCGCCCCGATCGGAGAGACCCAGTACTTC. The gene calls are TRBV9 and TRBJ2-5; no reliable D call. V dropped 2 bases and J dropped 4 bases, with 12 bases sitting between them. Germline assignment: CDR1 SGDLS and CDR2 YYNGEE. CDR3 size: 14 residues.

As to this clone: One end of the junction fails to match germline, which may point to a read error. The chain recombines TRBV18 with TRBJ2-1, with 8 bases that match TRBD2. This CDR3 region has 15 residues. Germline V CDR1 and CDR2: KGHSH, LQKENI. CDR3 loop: CASSPEGLVYYEQFF. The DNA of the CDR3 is TGTGCCAGCTCACCAGAGGGACTAGTCTACTATGAGCAGTTCTTC.

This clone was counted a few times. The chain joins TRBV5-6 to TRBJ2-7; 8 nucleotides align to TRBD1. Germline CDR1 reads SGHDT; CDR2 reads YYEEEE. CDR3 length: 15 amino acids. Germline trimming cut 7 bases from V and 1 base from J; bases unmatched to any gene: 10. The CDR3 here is CASLGLRDRSYEQYF. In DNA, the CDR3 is TGTGCCAGCTTGGGTCTCCGGGACAGGTCCTACGAGCAGTACTTC.

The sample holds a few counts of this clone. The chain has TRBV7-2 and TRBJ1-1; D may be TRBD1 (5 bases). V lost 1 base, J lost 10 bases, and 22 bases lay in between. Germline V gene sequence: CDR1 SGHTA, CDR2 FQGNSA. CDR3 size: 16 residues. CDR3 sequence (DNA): TGTGCCAGCAGCTTAGTCCAGACCGGGGGGGGAGCCGGAGCTTTCTTT. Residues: CASSLVQTGGGAGAFF.

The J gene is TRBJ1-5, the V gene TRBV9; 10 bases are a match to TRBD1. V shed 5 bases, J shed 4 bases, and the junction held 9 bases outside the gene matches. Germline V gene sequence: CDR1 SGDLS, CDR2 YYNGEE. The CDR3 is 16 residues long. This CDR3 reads CASSGGGQGSNQPQHF. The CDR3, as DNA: TGTGCCAGCAGTGGAGGGGGACAGGGGAGTAATCAGCCCCAGCATTTT.

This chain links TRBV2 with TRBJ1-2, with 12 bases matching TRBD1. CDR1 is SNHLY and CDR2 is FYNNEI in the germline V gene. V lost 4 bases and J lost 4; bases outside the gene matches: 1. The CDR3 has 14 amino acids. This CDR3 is CASSGGQGAYGYTF. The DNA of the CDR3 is TGTGCCAGCAGTGGGGGACAGGGGGCCTATGGCTACACCTTC. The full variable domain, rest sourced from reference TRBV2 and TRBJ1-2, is EPEVTQTPSHQVTQMGQEVILRCVPISNHLYFYWYRQILGQKVEFLVSFYNNEISEKSEIFDDQFSVERPDGSNFTLKIRSTKLEDSAMYFCASSGGQGAYGYTFGSGTRLTVV.

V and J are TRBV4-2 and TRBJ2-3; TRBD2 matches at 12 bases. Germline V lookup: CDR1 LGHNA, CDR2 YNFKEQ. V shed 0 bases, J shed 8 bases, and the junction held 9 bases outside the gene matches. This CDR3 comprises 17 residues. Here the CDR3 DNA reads TGTGCCAGCAGCCAAGACCCCCGGACTAGCGGGACCGGTACGCAGTATTTT. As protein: CASSQDPRTSGTGTQYF.

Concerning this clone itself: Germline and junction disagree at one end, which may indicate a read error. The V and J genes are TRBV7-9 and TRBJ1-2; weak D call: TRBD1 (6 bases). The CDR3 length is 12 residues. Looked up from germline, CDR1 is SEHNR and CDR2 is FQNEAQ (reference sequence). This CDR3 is CSSSSGERSYTF. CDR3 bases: TGTTCCAGCAGCTCAGGGGAGAGGAGCTACACCTTC.

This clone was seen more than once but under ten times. The chain's CDR3 is CASSQEGGRANEQFF. The CDR3 coding sequence is TGCGCCAGCAGCCAAGAAGGAGGACGAGCTAATGAGCAGTTCTTC. The J gene is TRBJ2-1, the V gene TRBV4-1, with D tentatively TRBD2 (5 bases). Germline CDR1 reads MGHRA; CDR2 reads YSYEKL. The CDR3 runs to 15 residues. The V end was cut by 0 bases, the J end by 7 bases, with 13 bases between.

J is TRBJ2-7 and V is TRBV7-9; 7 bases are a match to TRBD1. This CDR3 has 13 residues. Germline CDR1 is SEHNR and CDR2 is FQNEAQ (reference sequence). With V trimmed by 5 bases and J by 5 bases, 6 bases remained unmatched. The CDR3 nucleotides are TGTGCCAGCAGCCTCTACAGGGGTGACGAGCAGTACTTC. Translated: CASSLYRGDEQYF.

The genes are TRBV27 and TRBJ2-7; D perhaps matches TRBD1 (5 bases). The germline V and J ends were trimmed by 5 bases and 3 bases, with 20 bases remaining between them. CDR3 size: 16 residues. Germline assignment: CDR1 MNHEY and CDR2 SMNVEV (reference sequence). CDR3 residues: CASSPIQQVPGYEQYF. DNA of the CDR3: TGTGCCAGCAGTCCCATCCAACAGGTCCCTGGCTACGAGCAGTACTTC.

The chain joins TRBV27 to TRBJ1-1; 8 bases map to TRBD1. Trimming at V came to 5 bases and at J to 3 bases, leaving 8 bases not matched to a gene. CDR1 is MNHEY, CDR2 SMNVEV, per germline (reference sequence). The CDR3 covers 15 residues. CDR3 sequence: CASSPLDRAHTEAFF. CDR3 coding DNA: TGTGCCAGCAGTCCCTTGGACAGGGCGCACACTGAAGCTTTCTTT.

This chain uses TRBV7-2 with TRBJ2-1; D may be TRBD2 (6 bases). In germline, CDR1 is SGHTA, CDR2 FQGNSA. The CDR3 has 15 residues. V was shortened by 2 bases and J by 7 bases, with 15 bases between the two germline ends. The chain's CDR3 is CASSLRRSGENEQFF. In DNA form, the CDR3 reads TGTGCCAGCAGCTTAAGGCGGTCGGGGGAAAATGAGCAGTTCTTC.

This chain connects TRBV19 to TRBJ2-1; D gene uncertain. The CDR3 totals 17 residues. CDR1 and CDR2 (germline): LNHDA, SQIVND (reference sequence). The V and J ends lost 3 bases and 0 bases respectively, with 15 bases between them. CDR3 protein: CASSIRPQSRSYNEQFF. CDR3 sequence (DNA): TGTGCCAGTAGTATTCGCCCACAGTCCCGCTCCTACAATGAGCAGTTCTTC.

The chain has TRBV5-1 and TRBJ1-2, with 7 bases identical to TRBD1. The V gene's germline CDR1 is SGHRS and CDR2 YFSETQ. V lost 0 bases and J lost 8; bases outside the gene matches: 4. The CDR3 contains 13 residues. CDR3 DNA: TGCGCCAGCAGCTTGGACAGGGGAAGAGGCTACACCTTC. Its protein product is CASSLDRGRGYTF.

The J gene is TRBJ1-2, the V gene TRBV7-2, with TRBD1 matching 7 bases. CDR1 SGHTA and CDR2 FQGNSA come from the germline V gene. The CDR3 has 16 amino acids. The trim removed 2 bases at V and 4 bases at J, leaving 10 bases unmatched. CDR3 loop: CASSLPLTGLIYGYTF. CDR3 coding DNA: TGTGCCAGCAGCTTACCCTTGACAGGGTTGATCTATGGCTACACCTTC.

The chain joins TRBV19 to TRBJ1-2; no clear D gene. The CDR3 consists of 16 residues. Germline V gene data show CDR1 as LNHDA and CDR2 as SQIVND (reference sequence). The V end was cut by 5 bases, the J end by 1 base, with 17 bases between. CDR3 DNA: TGTGCCAGTAGTCCCCTGGAGGAGCTTCTTAACTATGGCTACACCTTC. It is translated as CASSPLEELLNYGYTF.

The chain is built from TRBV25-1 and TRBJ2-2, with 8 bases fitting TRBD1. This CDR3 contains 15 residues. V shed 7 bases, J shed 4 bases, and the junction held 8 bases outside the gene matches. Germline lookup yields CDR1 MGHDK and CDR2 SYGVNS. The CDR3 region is CASTSRTGPTGELFF. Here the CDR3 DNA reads TGTGCCAGCACCTCCAGGACAGGGCCCACCGGGGAGCTGTTTTTT. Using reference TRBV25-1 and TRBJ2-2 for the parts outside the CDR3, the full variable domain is EADIYQTPRYLVIGTGKKITLECSQTMGHDKMYWYQQDPGMELHLIHYSYGVNSTEKGDLSSESTVSRIRTEHFPLTLESARPSHTSQYLCASTSRTGPTGELFFGEGSRLTVL.

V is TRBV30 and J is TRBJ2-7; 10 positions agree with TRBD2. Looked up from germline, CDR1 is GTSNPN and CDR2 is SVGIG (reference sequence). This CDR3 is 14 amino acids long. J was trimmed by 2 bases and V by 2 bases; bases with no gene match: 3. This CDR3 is CAWSLLAGAYEQYF. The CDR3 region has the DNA TGTGCCTGGAGTCTCCTAGCGGGAGCCTACGAGCAGTACTTC. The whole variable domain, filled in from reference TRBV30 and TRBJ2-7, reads SQTIHQWPATLVQPVGSPLSLECTVEGTSNPNLYWYRQAAGRGLQLLFYSVGIGQISSEVPQNLSASRPQDRQFILSSKKLLLSDSGFYLCAWSLLAGAYEQYFGPGTRLTVT.

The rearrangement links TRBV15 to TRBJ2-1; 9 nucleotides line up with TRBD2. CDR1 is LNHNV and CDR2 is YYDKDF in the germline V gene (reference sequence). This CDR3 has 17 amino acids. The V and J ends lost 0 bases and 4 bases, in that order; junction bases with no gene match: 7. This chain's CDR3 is CATSRDKNSGGYNEQFF. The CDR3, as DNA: TGTGCCACCAGCAGAGATAAAAATAGCGGGGGATACAATGAGCAGTTCTTC.

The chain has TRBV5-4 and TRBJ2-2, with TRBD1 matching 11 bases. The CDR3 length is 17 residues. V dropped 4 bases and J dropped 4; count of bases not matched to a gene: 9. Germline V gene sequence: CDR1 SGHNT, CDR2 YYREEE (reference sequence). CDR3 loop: CASSRSGQGAGTGELFF. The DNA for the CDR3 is TGTGCCAGCAGCCGCTCCGGACAGGGGGCGGGCACCGGGGAGCTGTTTTTT.